This T cell receptor (beta chain) was found in a study of Ad26.COV2.S vaccination and SARS-CoV-2 variants (TCRdb year 2021). In the study overall: Vaccine-arm donors came from COV1001, a multicentre, randomized, double-blind, placebo-controlled phase I-IIa trial of Ad26.COV2.S in healthy adults. TCRbeta repertoire sequencing served as the tool for gauging how specific and how broad the SARS-CoV-2-reactive T cell receptors were following Ad26.COV2.S vaccination. Ad26.COV2.S was given intramuscularly at 5x10^10 or 1x10^11 viral particles, as a single shot or as two shots 56 days apart. Trial participants were randomized into five groups of five: low-dose or high-dose Ad26.COV2.S given once or twice, or placebo on both occasions. Blinding of investigators to trial group allocation was maintained during experiments and outcome assessment. The TCR-sequenced set comprised about 32 samples: around 20 Ad26.COV2.S vaccine recipients, 5 placebo recipients and 8 SARS-CoV-2 convalescent individuals.

What the study reported, not specific to this receptor: Compared with placebo recipients, Ad26.COV2.S recipients showed higher spike-specific TCR breadth (P = 0.0014). Vaccine and placebo recipients had similar non-spike TCR breadth, a finding consistent with the vaccine containing only spike. Substantial breadth of spike-specific CD8+ and CD4+ T cell responses was reported after vaccination. The authors noted that total T cell responses may have been underestimated by the TCR breadth and depth analyses. The study was not powered to compare responses between vaccine doses or regimens.

TCRbeta CDR3 regions were sequenced with the immunoSEQ Assay. After extraction, genomic DNA underwent amplification by bias-controlled multiplex PCR, followed by high-throughput sequencing. The original methods were these. To quantify the absolute abundance of every unique TCRbeta CDR3 region, sequences were collapsed and filtered. T cell fraction was estimated by normalizing TCRbeta template counts to usable DNA, with usable DNA measured through amplification of reference genes found in all nucleated cells. Repertoire TCRs were annotated as SARS-CoV-2-specific by exact matching of V gene, CDR3 amino acid sequence and J gene to a known reactive TCR set. MIRA supplied the reference SARS-CoV-2 TCR set, which was filtered for enrichment in COVID-19-positive ImmuneCODE repertoires so that public or cross-reactive TCRs were removed. Based on the MIRA antigens, annotated TCRs were further analysed at the level of specific ORF or position within ORF. Depth was the summed frequency of annotated unique rearrangements, while breadth was defined as annotated unique rearrangements over total unique productive rearrangements. Two-sided Wilcoxon rank-sum tests were applied when comparing TCR breadth between groups. What TCRdb holds here is the immuneACCESS table cut down to in-frame rearrangements. Part of the clones is not present; checked against another copy, under half of the missing clones reflect an unresolved V gene, and the others are unexplained. V and J calls plus clone size are reproduced from that table; the DNA served to infer D and trimming. Across this sample there are about 350,000 clones, with 75% to 90% seen only once. Together, the top ten hold about 4.6% of the sample.

Points on this clone: No antigen is known for it. No much larger clone exists at a distance of one base, and base qualities are not known.

The treatment or condition label here, explained by the study, means: over 15 received Ad26.COV2.S at low or high dose, single or two shots; five or six received placebo; per-sample allocation not given. For vaccine and placebo recipients, repertoires were sequenced using samples collected on day 63 after the first injection. Between 29 July and 7 August 2020, Cohort 1b enrolled around 24 adults aged 18-55 years at one site in Boston, USA. As a vaccine, Ad26.COV2.S was a replication-incompetent adenovirus type 26 vector that expressed a prefusion-stabilized SARS-CoV-2 spike protein derived from the original Wuhan strain. The CDR3 holds 13 amino acids from the cysteine to the phenylalanine. Only the CDR3 DNA stays, 39 bases, in frame from base 1. A distance of 11 bases separates the germline ends of V and J, which lose 4 bases and 5 bases respectively. Via the germline V gene (reference sequence), CDR1 is SGHNT and CDR2 YYREEE.

Recombination linked TRBV5-4 to TRBJ2-3, and TRBD2 may be the D gene, going by 5 matching bases. This material consisted of peripheral blood, taken in a trial of Ad26.COV2.S vaccine versus placebo. The TCR sequence derives from a person between 18 and 65 years old who received the Ad26.COV2.S COVID-19 vaccine or a placebo. The DNA reads TGTGCCAGCAGCCGGACTGGAGGAGATACGCAGTATTTT. This is translated as CASSRTGGDTQYF.